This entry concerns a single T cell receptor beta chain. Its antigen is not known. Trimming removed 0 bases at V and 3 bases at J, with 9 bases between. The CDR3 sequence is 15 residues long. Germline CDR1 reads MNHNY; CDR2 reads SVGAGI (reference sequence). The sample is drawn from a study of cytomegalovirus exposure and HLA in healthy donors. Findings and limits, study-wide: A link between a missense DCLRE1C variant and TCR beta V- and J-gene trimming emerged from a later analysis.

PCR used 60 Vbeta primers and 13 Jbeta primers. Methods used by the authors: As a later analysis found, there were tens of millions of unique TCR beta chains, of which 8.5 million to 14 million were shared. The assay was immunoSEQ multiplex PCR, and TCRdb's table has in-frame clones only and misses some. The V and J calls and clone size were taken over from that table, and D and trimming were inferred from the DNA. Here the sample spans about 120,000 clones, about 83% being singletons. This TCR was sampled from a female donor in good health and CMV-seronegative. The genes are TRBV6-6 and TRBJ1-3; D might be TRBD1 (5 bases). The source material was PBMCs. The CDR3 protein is CASSYSSGNGNTIYF. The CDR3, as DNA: TGTGCCAGCAGTTACTCGTCAGGGAATGGAAACACCATATATTTT.